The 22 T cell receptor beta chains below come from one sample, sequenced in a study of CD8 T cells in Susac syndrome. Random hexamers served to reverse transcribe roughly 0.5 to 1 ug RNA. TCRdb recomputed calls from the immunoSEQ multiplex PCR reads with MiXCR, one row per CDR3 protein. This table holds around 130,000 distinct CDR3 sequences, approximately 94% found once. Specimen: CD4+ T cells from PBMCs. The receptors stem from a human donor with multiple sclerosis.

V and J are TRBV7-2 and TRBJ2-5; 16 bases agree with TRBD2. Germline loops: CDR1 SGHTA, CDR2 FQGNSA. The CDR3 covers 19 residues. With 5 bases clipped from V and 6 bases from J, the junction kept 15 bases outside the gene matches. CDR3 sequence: CASSLKTGPGLAGGKTQYF. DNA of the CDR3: TGTGCCAGCAGCCTGAAGACCGGTCCGGGACTAGCGGGGGGGAAGACCCAGTACTTC.

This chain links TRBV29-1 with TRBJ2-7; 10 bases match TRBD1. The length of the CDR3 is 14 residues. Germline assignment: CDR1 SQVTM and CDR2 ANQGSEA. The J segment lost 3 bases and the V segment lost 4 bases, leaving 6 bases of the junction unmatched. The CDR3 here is CSVVAGTGDYEQYF. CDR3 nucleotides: TGCAGCGTTGTAGCGGGGACAGGGGACTACGAGCAGTACTTC.

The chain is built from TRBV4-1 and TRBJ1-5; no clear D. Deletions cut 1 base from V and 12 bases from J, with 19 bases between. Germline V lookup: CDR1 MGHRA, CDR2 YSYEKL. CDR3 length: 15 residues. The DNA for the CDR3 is TGCGCCAGCAGCCAAGTCGGTTGGGCCAGGCTTAACCAGCATTTT. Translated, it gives CASSQVGWARLNQHF.

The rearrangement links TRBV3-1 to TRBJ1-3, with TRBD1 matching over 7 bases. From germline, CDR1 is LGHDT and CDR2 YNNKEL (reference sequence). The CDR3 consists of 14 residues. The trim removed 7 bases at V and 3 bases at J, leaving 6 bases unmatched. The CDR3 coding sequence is TGTGCCAGCACCGACAGGGATTTTGGAAACACCATATATTTT. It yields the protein CASTDRDFGNTIYF.

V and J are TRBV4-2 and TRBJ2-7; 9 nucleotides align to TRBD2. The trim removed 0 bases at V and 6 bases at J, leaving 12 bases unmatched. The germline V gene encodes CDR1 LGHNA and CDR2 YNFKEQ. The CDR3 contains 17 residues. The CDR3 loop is CASSQDASGARGVEQYF. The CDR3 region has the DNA TGTGCCAGCAGCCAAGATGCTAGCGGGGCGCGAGGCGTCGAGCAGTACTTC.

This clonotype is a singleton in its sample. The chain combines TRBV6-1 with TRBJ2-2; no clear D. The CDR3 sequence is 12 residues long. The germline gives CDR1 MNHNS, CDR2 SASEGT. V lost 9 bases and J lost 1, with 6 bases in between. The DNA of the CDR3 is TGTGCCAGTTACCAGAACACCGGGGAGCTGTTTTTT. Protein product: CASYQNTGELFF.

For the CDR3, the DNA is TGTGCCAGTAGTAGGTCCGGGACAGATGAACAGCATTTT. Its protein product is CASSRSGTDEQHF. This chain joins TRBV19 and TRBJ1-5, with 7 bases that match TRBD1. The trim removed 4 bases at V and 13 bases at J, leaving 10 bases unmatched. There are 13 residues in the CDR3. Looked up from germline, CDR1 is LNHDA and CDR2 is SQIVND (reference sequence).

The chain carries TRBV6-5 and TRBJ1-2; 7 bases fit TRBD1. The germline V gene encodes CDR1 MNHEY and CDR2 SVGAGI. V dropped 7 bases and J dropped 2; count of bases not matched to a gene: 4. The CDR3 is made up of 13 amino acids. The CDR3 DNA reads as TGTGCCAGCACCGGACAGGCGAACTATGGCTACACCTTC. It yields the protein CASTGQANYGYTF.

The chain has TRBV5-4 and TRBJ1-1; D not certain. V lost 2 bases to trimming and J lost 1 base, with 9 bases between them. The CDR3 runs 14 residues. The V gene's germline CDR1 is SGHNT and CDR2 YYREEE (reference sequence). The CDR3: CASSLDPGNTEAFF. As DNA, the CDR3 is TGTGCCAGCAGCTTAGACCCAGGGAACACTGAAGCTTTCTTT.

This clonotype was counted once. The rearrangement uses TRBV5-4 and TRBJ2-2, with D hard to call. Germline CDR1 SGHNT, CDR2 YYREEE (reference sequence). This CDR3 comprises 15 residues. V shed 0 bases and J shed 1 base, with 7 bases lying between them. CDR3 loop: CASSLAPMNTGELFF. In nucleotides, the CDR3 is TGTGCCAGCAGCTTGGCCCCCATGAACACCGGGGAGCTGTTTTTT.

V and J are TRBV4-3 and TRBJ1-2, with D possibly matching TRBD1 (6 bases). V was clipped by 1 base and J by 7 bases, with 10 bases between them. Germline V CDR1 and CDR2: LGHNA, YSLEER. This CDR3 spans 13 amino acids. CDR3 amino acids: CASSQAGAGGYTF. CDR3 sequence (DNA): TGCGCCAGCAGCCAAGCAGGGGCTGGTGGCTACACCTTC.

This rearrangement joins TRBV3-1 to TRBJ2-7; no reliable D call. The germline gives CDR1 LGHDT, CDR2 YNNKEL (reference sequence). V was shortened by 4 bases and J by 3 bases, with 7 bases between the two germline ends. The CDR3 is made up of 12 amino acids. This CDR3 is CASSLYSYEQYF. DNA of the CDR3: TGTGCCAGCAGCCTATACAGCTACGAGCAGTACTTC.

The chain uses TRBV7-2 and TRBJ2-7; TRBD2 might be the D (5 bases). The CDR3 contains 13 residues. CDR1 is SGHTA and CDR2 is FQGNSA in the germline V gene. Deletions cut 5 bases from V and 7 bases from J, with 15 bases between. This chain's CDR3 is CASSLELVREQYF. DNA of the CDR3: TGTGCCAGCAGCCTGGAACTAGTGAGGGAGCAGTACTTC.

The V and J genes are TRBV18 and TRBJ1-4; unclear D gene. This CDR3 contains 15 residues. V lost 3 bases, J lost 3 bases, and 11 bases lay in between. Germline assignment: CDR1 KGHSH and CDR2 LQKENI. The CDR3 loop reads CASSPVWGPNEKLFF. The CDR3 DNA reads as TGTGCCAGCTCACCCGTCTGGGGTCCTAATGAAAAACTGTTTTTT.

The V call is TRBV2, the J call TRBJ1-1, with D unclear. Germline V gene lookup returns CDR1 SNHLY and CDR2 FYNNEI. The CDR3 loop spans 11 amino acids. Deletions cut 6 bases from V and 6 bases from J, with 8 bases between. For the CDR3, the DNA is TGTGCCAGCAGCCAGGTCTCTGAAGCTTTCTTT. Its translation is CASSQVSEAFF.

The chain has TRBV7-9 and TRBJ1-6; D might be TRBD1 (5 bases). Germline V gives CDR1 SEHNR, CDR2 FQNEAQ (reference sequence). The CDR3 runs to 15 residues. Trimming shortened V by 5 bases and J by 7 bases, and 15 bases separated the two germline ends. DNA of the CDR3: TGTGCCAGCAGCGCACTCGGTGACAGAAATTCACCCCTCCACTTT. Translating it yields CASSALGDRNSPLHF.

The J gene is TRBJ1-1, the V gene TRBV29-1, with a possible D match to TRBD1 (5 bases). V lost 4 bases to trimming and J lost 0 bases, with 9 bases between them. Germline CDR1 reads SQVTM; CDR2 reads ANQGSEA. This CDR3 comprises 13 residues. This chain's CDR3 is CSVGAGLNTEAFF. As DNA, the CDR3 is TGCAGCGTTGGGGCAGGGTTGAACACTGAAGCTTTCTTT.

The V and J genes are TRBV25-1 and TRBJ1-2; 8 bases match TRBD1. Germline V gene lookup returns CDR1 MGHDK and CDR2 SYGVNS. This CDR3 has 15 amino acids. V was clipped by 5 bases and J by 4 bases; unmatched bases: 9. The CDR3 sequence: CASSSSRGRVYGYTF. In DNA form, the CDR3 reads TGTGCCAGCAGTTCCTCCAGGGGGCGGGTCTATGGCTACACCTTC.

For the CDR3, the DNA is TGTGCCAGCAGCTTAGGCGGGACGGCAGGTTACGAGCAGTACTTC. As protein: CASSLGGTAGYEQYF. The chain uses TRBV7-2 and TRBJ2-7, with D perhaps matching TRBD2 (6 bases). The CDR3 runs to 15 residues. Between the trimmed V and J ends, which lost 1 base and 4 bases, there was a span of 14 bases. Germline V gives CDR1 SGHTA, CDR2 FQGNSA.

CDR3 DNA sequence: TGCGCCAGCAGCCAAGTGGGGGTTTGGCGGGGATTACGCACCGGGGAGCTGTTTTTT. The encoded protein is CASSQVGVWRGLRTGELFF. This chain connects TRBV4-3 to TRBJ2-2, with D maybe TRBD2 (6 bases). The germline V gene encodes CDR1 LGHNA and CDR2 YSLEER. CDR3 length equals 19 residues. V lost 1 base, J lost 4 bases, and 22 bases lay in between.

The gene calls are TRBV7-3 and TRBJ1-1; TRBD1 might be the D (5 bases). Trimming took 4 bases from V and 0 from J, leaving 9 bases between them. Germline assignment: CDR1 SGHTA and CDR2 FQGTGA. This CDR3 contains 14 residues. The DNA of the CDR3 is TGTGCCAGCAGCTCCCTCAGGGTGAACACTGAAGCTTTCTTT. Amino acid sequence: CASSSLRVNTEAFF.

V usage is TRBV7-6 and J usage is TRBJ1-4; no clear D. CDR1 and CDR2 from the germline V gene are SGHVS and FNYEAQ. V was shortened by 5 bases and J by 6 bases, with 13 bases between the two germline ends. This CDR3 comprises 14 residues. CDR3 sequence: CASSGGPMDEKLFF. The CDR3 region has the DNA TGTGCCAGCAGCGGAGGGCCAATGGATGAAAAACTGTTTTTT.